This TCR beta chain is drawn from a study of shared clonotypes between healthy human individuals. Trimming stripped 4 bases from V and 3 bases from J, with 13 bases between. Germline V CDR1 and CDR2: SGHRS, YFSETQ. The CDR3 sequence is 14 residues long. The assay was immunoSEQ multiplex PCR, and TCRdb's table has in-frame clones only and misses some. Of 2.3 million or so clones listed, about 92% were seen once; the top ten hold under 0.45%. Regarding the study as a whole: Non-shared clonotypes had lower generation probabilities than clonotypes shared by all four sorted-subset donors.

Regarding this clone: The antigen remains undetermined.

Sequencing was carried out using naive CD4+ T cells from PBMCs. Stated subset: CD45RA+ positively selected. V gene TRBV5-1 combines with J gene TRBJ1-1; D might be TRBD1 (6 bases). The TCR comes from a young man in good health. Some clones in this sample may be carry-over from other donors' samples. For the CDR3, the DNA is TGCGCCAGCAGCCCCGCGGGGGGGCACACTGAAGCTTTCTTT. Its translation is CASSPAGGHTEAFF.